This T cell receptor beta chain was sequenced during a study of vaccination and CD4 T cells after COVID-19. Study overall: Post-vaccine sampling followed dose two by a median approximately 74 days (range 14 to 241).

Once obtained from cultured CD4+ T cells, the DNA was sequenced using the Oncomine TCR Beta short-read assay. TCRdb used MiXCR to reprocess the PCR reads, holding one entry per CDR3 protein. The table records approximately 7,300 distinct CDR3 sequences, approximately 38% of them present only once. CDR1 and CDR2 from the germline V gene are SGHVS and FNYEAQ. The CDR3 loop spans 17 amino acids. V was clipped by 0 bases and J by 5 bases, with 17 bases between them. Study results and limitations: Post-vaccination reactive clonotypes (median around 40) did not differ significantly from post-infection (about 21).

Sample treatment: roughly 10-day PBMC culture with coronavirus spike peptide pools or control peptides (ViraFEST assay). Researchers collected the unexposed donor's CD4+ T cells before the COVID-19 pandemic (2011-2018). With peptide pools, ViraFEST first expanded antigen-specific T cells and afterwards sequenced their TCRs. PBMCs, plated at about 2 million per well, were grown in the presence of 10 IU/ml IL-2 and approximately 9 ug/ml peptide pools. Concerning this clonotype: Antigen unknown.

This rearrangement joins TRBV7-6 to TRBJ2-1, with D perhaps TRBD1 (5 bases). This clonotype originated in a human donor in good health. The sample consisted of CD4+ T cells from blood, cultured in vitro. The CDR3 reads CASSLAPSRVLNNEQFF. DNA for the CDR3: TGTGCCAGCAGCTTAGCACCCAGCAGGGTCTTAAACAATGAGCAGTTCTTC.